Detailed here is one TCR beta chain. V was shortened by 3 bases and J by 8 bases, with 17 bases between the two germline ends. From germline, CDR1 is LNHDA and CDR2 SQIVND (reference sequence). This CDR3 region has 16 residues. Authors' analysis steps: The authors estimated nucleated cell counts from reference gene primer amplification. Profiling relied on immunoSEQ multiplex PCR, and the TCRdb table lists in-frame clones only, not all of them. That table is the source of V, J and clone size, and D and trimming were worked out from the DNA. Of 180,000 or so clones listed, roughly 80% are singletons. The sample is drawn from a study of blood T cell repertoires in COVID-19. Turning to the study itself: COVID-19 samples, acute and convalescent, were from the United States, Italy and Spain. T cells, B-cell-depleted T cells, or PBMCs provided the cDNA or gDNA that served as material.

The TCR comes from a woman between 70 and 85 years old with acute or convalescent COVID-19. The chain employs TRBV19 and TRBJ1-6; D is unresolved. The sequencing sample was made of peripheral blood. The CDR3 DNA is TGTGCCAGTAGTATTGGTGGGAGAGGGTGGGATTCACCCCTCCACTTT. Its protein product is CASSIGGRGWDSPLHF.